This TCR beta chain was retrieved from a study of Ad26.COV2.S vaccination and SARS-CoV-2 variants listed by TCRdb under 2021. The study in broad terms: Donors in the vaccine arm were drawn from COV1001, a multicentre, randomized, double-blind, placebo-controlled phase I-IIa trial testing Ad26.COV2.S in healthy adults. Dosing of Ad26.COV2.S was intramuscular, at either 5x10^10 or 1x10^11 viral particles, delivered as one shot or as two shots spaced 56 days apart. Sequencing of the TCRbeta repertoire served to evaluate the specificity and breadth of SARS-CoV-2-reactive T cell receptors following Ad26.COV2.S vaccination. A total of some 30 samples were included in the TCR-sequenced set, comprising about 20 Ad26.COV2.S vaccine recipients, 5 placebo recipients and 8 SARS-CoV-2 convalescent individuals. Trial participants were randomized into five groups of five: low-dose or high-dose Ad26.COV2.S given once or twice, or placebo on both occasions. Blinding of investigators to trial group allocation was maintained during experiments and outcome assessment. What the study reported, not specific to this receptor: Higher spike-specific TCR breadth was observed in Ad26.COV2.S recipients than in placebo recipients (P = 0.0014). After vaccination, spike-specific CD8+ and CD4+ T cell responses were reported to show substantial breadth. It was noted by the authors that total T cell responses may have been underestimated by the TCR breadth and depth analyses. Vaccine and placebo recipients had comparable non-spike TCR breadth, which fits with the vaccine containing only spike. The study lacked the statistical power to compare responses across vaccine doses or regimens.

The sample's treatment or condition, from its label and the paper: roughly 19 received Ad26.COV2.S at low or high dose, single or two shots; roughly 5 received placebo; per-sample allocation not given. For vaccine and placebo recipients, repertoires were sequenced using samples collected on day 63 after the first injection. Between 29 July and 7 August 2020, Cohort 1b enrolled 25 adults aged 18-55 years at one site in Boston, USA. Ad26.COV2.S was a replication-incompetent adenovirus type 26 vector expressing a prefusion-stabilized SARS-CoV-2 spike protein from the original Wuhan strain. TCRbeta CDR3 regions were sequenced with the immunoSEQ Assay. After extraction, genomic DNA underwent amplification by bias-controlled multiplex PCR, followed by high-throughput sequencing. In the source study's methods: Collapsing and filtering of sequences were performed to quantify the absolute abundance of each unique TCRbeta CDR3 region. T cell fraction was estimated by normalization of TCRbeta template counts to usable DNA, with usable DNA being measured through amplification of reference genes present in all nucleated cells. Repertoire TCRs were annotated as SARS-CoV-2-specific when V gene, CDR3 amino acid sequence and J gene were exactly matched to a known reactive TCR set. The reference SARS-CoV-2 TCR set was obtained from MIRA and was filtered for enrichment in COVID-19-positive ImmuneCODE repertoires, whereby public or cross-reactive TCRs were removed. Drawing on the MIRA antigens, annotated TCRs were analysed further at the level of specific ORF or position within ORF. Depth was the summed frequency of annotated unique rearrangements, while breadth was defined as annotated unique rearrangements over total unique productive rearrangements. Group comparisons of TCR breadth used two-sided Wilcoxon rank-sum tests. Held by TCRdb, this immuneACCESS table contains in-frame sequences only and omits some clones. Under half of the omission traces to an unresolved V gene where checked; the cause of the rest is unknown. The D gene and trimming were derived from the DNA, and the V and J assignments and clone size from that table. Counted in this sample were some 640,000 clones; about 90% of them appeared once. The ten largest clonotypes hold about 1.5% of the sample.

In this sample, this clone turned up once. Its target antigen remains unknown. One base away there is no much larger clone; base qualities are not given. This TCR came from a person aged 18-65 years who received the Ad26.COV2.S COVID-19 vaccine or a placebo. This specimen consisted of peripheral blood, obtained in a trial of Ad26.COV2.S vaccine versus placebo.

In nucleotides, the sequence is TGTGCCAGCTCACCTCGACAGGGGACCGGGGCCAACGTCCTGACTTTC. This sequence encodes CASSPRQGTGANVLTF. The sequence joins TRBV18 to TRBJ2-6; 8 middle bases align to TRBD1. CDR3 length: 16 amino acids, cysteine to phenylalanine. CDR3 DNA only is kept here, 48 bases in frame from base 1. The germline V gene supplies CDR1 KGHSH and CDR2 LQKENI. Germline trimming: 3 bases from V, 4 bases from J; junction bases outside gene matches: 5.